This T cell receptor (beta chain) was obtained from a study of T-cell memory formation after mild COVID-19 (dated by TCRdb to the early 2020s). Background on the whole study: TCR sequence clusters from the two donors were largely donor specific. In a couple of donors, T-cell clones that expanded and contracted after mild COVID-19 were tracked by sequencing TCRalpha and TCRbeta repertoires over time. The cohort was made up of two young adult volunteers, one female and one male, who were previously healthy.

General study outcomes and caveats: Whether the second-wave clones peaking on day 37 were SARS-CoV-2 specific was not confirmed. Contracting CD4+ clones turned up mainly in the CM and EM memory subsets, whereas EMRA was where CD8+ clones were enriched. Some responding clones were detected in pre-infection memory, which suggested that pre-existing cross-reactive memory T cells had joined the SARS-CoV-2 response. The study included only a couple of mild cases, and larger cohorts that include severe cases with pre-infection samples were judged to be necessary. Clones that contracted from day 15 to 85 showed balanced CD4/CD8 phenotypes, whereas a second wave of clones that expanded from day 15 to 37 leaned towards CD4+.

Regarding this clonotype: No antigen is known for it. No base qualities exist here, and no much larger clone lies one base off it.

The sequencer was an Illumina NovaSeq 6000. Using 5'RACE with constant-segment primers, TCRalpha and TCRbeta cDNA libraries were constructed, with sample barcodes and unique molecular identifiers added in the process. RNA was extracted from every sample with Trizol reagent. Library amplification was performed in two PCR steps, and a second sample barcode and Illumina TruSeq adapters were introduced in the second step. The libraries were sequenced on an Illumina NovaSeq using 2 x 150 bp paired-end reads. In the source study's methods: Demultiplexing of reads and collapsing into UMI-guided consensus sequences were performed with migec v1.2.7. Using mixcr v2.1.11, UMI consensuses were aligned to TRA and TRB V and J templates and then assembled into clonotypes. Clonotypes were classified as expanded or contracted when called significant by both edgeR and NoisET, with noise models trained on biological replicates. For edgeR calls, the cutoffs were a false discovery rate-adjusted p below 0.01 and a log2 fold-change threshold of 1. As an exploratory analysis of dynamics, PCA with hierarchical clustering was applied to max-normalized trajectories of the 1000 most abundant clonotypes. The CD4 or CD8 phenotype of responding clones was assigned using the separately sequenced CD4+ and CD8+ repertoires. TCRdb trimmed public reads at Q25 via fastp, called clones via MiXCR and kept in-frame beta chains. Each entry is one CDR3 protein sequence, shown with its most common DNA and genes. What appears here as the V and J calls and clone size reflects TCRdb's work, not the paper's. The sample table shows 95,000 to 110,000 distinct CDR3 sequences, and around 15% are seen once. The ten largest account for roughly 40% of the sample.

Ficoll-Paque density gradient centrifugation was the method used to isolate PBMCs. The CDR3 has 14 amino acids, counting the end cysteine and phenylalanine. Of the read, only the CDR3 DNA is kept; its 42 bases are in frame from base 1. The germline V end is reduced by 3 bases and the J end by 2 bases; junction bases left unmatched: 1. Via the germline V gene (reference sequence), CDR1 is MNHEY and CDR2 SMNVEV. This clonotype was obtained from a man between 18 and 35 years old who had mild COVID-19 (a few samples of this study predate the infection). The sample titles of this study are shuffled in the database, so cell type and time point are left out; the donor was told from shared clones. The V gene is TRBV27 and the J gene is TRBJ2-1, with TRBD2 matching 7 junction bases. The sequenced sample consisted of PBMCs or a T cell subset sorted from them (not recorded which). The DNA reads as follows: TGTGCCAGCAGTTTGGGGGGGACCTACAATGAGCAGTTCTTC. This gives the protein CASSLGGTYNEQFF.